This T cell receptor (beta chain) was retrieved from a study of T-cell memory formation after mild COVID-19. Study-wide background: TCR clusters were mostly confined to one donor each.

Points from the study as a whole: Contracting clones localized mainly to CM and EM when CD4+ and mainly to EMRA when CD8+.

Germline loops: CDR1 MGHRA, CDR2 YSYEKL. The CDR3 length is 16 residues. Unmatched junction bases numbered 3, after V lost 5 bases and J lost 2 bases. With constant-segment primers, 5'RACE yielded cDNA libraries of TCR alpha and TCR beta that carried sample barcodes and UMIs. One entry per CDR3 protein, called by TCRdb with MiXCR from the 5' RACE reads. The data contain 550,000 to 700,000 distinct CDR3 sequences, approximately 18% of them singletons. This clonotype was detected only a few times. Its specificity is unknown. The sequenced material came from PBMCs or a T cell subset sorted from them (not recorded which). This chain uses TRBV4-1 with TRBJ2-1; 13 bases fit TRBD2. The clonotype comes from an adult woman who had mild COVID-19 (a few samples of this study predate the infection). Cell type and time point are not known. CDR3 region: CASSYGLAGAYNEQFF. CDR3 bases: TGCGCCAGCAGCTACGGACTAGCGGGAGCCTACAATGAGCAGTTCTTC.